One sample yielded the 17 T cell receptor beta chains listed below, sequenced in a study of cytomegalovirus exposure and HLA in healthy donors. The PCR ran on 60 Vbeta and 13 Jbeta primers. The data were produced by immunoSEQ multiplex PCR, yet TCRdb's version contains in-frame clones alone and is incomplete. This table has 150,000 to 200,000 clones, roughly 80% appearing once. The sequenced material came from PBMCs. These receptors were obtained from a man aged 35 to 55 in good health and CMV-seropositive.

This chain joins TRBV18 and TRBJ2-1; a possible D gene is TRBD2 (5 bases). The CDR3 runs 15 residues. V was pared by 3 bases and J by 4 bases, with 13 bases between. The germline CDR1 and CDR2 sequences are KGHSH and LQKENI. CDR3: CASSPPQGLYNEQFF. For the CDR3, the DNA is TGTGCCAGCTCACCCCCCCAAGGACTTTACAATGAGCAGTTCTTC.

The chain employs TRBV13 and TRBJ2-1; D may be TRBD2 (7 bases). The CDR3 covers 14 residues. Trimming stripped 1 base from V and 9 bases from J, with 13 bases between. Germline-derived CDR1 and CDR2 are PRHDT and FYEKMQ (reference sequence). CDR3 amino acids: CASSLVGGASEQFF. The DNA for the CDR3 is TGTGCCAGCAGCTTAGTGGGGGGGGCGAGTGAGCAGTTCTTC.

V gene TRBV6-5 combines with J gene TRBJ1-1; TRBD1 is a possible D gene (6 bases). This CDR3 has 14 amino acids. Germline assignment: CDR1 MNHEY and CDR2 SVGAGI. With 2 bases removed from V and 1 base from J, the gap between germline ends came to 8 bases. The CDR3 DNA reads TGTGCCAGCAGTTACGGGACATCGAACACTGAAGCTTTCTTT. Translation gives CASSYGTSNTEAFF.

This chain links TRBV5-4 with TRBJ2-3; 8 bases fit TRBD1. Per the germline V gene, CDR1 is SGHNT and CDR2 is YYREEE (reference sequence). The CDR3 extends over 16 amino acids. The J segment lost 4 bases and the V segment lost 4 bases, leaving 11 bases of the junction unmatched. The CDR3 loop is CASSPWTGTSADTQYF. The DNA for the CDR3 is TGTGCCAGCAGCCCGTGGACAGGGACAAGCGCAGATACGCAGTATTTT.

The chain links TRBV18 to TRBJ1-1; D possibly corresponds to TRBD1 (5 bases). Per germline, CDR1 KGHSH and CDR2 LQKENI. The V and J ends lost 2 bases and 6 bases respectively, with 13 bases between them. The CDR3 totals 14 residues. As DNA, the CDR3 is TGTGCCAGCTCACCATCGACAGACACATCTGAAGCTTTCTTT. Its protein product is CASSPSTDTSEAFF.

The V and J genes are TRBV11-2 and TRBJ2-7; D not certain. Germline V gene sequence: CDR1 SGHAT, CDR2 FQNNGV. The CDR3 is 14 amino acids. V gave up 0 bases and J gave up 9 bases, with 15 bases separating them. The CDR3 DNA reads as TGTGCCAGCAGCTTAGATATTTGGGTGCAGGTGCAGTACTTC. This sequence encodes CASSLDIWVQVQYF.

This chain connects TRBV7-2 to TRBJ2-1, with D uncertain. V was shortened by 5 bases and J by 7 bases, with 21 bases between the two germline ends. The CDR3 runs to 16 residues. Germline assignment: CDR1 SGHTA and CDR2 FQGNSA. CDR3 sequence reads: CASSPWAAHPSNEQFF. In DNA form, the CDR3 reads TGTGCCAGCAGCCCCTGGGCTGCTCATCCGAGTAATGAGCAGTTCTTC. The whole variable domain, remainder taken from reference TRBV7-2 and TRBJ2-1, is GAGVSQSPSNKVTEKGKDVELRCDPISGHTALYWYRQSLGQGLEFLIYFQGNSAPDKSGLPSDRFSAERTGGSVSTLTIQRTQQEDSAVYLCASSPWAAHPSNEQFFGPGTRLTVL.

The V call is TRBV6-1, the J call TRBJ1-5; 7 bases line up with TRBD1. The CDR3 runs 14 residues. V gave up 6 bases and J gave up 3 bases; unmatched junction bases: 5. Germline V gives CDR1 MNHNS, CDR2 SASEGT. The CDR3 DNA sequence: TGTGCCAGCAGGGGCGGGACAGCCAATCAGCCCCAGCATTTT. This translates into CASRGGTANQPQHF.

This clone has only one observation. J is TRBJ2-7 and V is TRBV7-9; weak D call: TRBD2 (7 bases). This CDR3 contains 12 residues. The germline V gene encodes CDR1 SEHNR and CDR2 FQNEAQ (reference sequence). The V end was cut by 7 bases, the J end by 7 bases, with 14 bases between. The CDR3 nucleotides are TGTGCCAGCACCAACCGGGGGGCAGAGCAGTACTTC. Its protein product is CASTNRGAEQYF.

V usage is TRBV13 and J usage is TRBJ1-4, with TRBD1 matching over 8 bases. V shed 9 bases and J 1 base; nucleotides not matched to a gene: 10. The CDR3 loop spans 16 amino acids. Germline values: CDR1 PRHDT, CDR2 FYEKMQ (reference sequence). This CDR3 is CASPTGERRTNEKLFF. In DNA, the CDR3 is TGTGCCAGTCCGACAGGGGAACGGCGAACTAATGAAAAACTGTTTTTT. The entire variable domain, with the rest obtained from reference TRBV13 and TRBJ1-4, is as follows: AAGVIQSPRHLIKEKRETATLKCYPIPRHDTVYWYQQGPGQDPQFLISFYEKMQSDKGSIPDRFSAQQFSDYHSELNMSSLELGDSALYFCASPTGERRTNEKLFFGSGTQLSVL.

The V call is TRBV5-1, the J call TRBJ1-2; TRBD1 might be the D (5 bases). This CDR3 has 14 amino acids. Trimming shortened V by 4 bases and J by 7 bases, and 17 bases separated the two germline ends. Per germline, CDR1 SGHRS and CDR2 YFSETQ. CDR3 coding DNA: TGCGCCAGCAGCGAACCAGGGCTGTGGAGTGGCTACACCTTC. Translation: CASSEPGLWSGYTF.

This clone was counted a single time. This chain connects TRBV7-8 to TRBJ2-3; possibly TRBD1 for D (7 bases). The CDR3 runs to 16 residues. From germline, CDR1 is SGHVS and CDR2 FQNEAQ. V was cut by 5 bases and J by 8 bases, with 23 bases left in between. The CDR3 spells CASSHFRGAEPGTQYF. CDR3 in DNA: TGTGCCAGCAGCCATTTCAGGGGGGCCGAACCGGGTACGCAGTATTTT.

The rearrangement links TRBV5-4 to TRBJ2-5, with TRBD2 identical over 12 bases. From germline, CDR1 is SGHNT and CDR2 YYREEE (reference sequence). Trimming cost V 5 bases and J 4 bases; bases outside gene matches: 6. CDR3 length: 15 residues. Here the CDR3 reads CASSSSGGAGETQYF. The CDR3, as DNA: TGTGCCAGCAGTTCTAGCGGGGGGGCCGGAGAGACCCAGTACTTC.

The genes are TRBV13 and TRBJ2-7; TRBD1 is a possible D gene (6 bases). Germline CDR1 reads PRHDT; CDR2 reads FYEKMQ (reference sequence). This CDR3 region has 15 residues. Trimming shortened V by 0 bases and J by 1 base, and 10 bases separated the two germline ends. CDR3 protein: CASSLGQGWSYEQYF. CDR3 coding DNA: TGTGCCAGCAGCTTAGGGCAGGGGTGGTCCTACGAGCAGTACTTC.

V is TRBV19 and J is TRBJ1-1; tentative D call: TRBD1 (5 bases). V was cut by 7 bases and J by 6 bases, with 15 bases left in between. CDR1 is LNHDA and CDR2 is SQIVND in the germline V gene (reference sequence). The CDR3 has 13 amino acids. The CDR3 region has the DNA TGTGCCAGTATGGAGGGGCAAGGGGCTGAAGCTTTCTTT. Its protein product is CASMEGQGAEAFF.

J is TRBJ2-7 and V is TRBV29-1; D is uncertain. Germline-derived CDR1 and CDR2 are SQVTM and ANQGSEA. The CDR3 is 13 amino acids. V shed 4 bases and J shed 4 bases, with 14 bases lying between them. The DNA of the CDR3 is TGCAGCGTTGGGGCAGGTGAAAAGTACGAGCAGTACTTC. It is translated as CSVGAGEKYEQYF.

The chain links TRBV2 to TRBJ2-2; 7 bases agree with TRBD1. CDR1 SNHLY and CDR2 FYNNEI come from the germline V gene. The CDR3 has 15 residues. After removal of 7 bases from V and 4 bases from J, the junction contained 9 bases not matched to a gene. The CDR3 region has the DNA TGTGCCAGCATAGCAGGGACAGTGTCCACCGGGGAGCTGTTTTTT. This translates into CASIAGTVSTGELFF. The full variable domain, in which reference TRBV2 and TRBJ2-2 provide the parts outside the CDR3, is EPEVTQTPSHQVTQMGQEVILRCVPISNHLYFYWYRQILGQKVEFLVSFYNNEISEKSEIFDDQFSVERPDGSNFTLKIRSTKLEDSAMYFCASIAGTVSTGELFFGEGSRLTVL.